A selection of T cell receptor beta chains follows, all from one sample in a study of T cell responses to AZD1222 COVID-19 vaccine. The assay was immunoSEQ multiplex PCR, and TCRdb's table has in-frame clones only and misses some. The table records 95,000 to 150,000 clones, roughly 90% of them present only once. The sample in question was peripheral blood, obtained on day 0 of AZD1222 vaccination. These receptors originate from an adult in good health. Both conserved end residues are part of each CDR3. Fields, in order: clone size, J gene, D gene, V gene, CDR3 protein, CDR3 DNA. The D gene is left open where the match is weak. Clone size is stated in some rows and not others, as once, few, many or a class when expanded.

clone_size: once
j_call: TRBJ2-2
d_call: -
v_call: TRBV19
cdr3_aa: CASSTGTSLNGELFF
cdr3_nt: TGTGCCAGTAGTACAGGGACCTCCCTGAACGGGGAGCTGTTTTTT

clone_size: -
j_call: TRBJ2-7
d_call: -
v_call: TRBV6-5
cdr3_aa: CASSITTGGSYEQYF
cdr3_nt: TGTGCCAGCAGTATAACGACTGGGGGCTCCTACGAGCAGTACTTC

clone_size: -
j_call: TRBJ1-4
d_call: -
v_call: TRBV12-3/TRBV12-4
cdr3_aa: CASSFGTFEKLFF
cdr3_nt: TGTGCCAGCAGTTTTGGGACTTTTGAAAAACTGTTTTTT

clone_size: few
j_call: TRBJ2-6
d_call: -
v_call: TRBV4-3
cdr3_aa: CASSQATGGANVLTF
cdr3_nt: TGCGCCAGCAGCCAAGCGACGGGCGGGGCCAACGTCCTGACTTTC

clone_size: -
j_call: TRBJ2-5
d_call: -
v_call: TRBV7-2
cdr3_aa: CASSPQTGQETQYF
cdr3_nt: TGTGCCAGCAGCCCCCAAACAGGGCAAGAGACCCAGTACTTC

clone_size: -
j_call: TRBJ2-1
d_call: -
v_call: TRBV25-1
cdr3_aa: CASSELSVIRFGEQFF
cdr3_nt: TGTGCCAGCAGTGAATTATCGGTTATCCGGTTTGGTGAGCAGTTCTTC

clone_size: -
j_call: TRBJ1-1
d_call: -
v_call: TRBV6-5
cdr3_aa: CASSMNTEAFF
cdr3_nt: TGTGCCAGCAGTATGAACACTGAAGCTTTCTTT

clone_size: -
j_call: TRBJ2-5
d_call: -
v_call: TRBV21-1
cdr3_aa: CASSFGQGQETQYF
cdr3_nt: TGTGCCAGCAGCTTCGGACAGGGCCAAGAGACCCAGTACTTC

clone_size: -
j_call: TRBJ2-5
d_call: TRBD2
v_call: TRBV30
cdr3_aa: CAWSVRTSRQETQYF
cdr3_nt: TGTGCCTGGAGTGTCCGGACTAGCAGGCAAGAGACCCAGTACTTC

clone_size: once
j_call: TRBJ2-1
d_call: -
v_call: TRBV5-1
cdr3_aa: CASSRTGSYNEQFF
cdr3_nt: TGCGCCAGCAGCCGGACGGGCTCCTACAATGAGCAGTTCTTC

clone_size: -
j_call: TRBJ2-1
d_call: -
v_call: TRBV6-2/TRBV6-3
cdr3_aa: CASSRNEDSDEQFF
cdr3_nt: TGTGCCAGCAGTCGTAACGAAGACAGTGATGAGCAGTTCTTC

clone_size: -
j_call: TRBJ2-7
d_call: -
v_call: TRBV6-5
cdr3_aa: CASTLSGGLYEQYF
cdr3_nt: TGTGCCAGCACCCTGTCGGGGGGCCTATACGAGCAGTACTTC

clone_size: few
j_call: TRBJ1-2
d_call: -
v_call: TRBV11-2
cdr3_aa: CASTPGTGNYGYTF
cdr3_nt: TGTGCCAGCACTCCGGGCACAGGGAATTATGGCTACACCTTC

clone_size: few
j_call: TRBJ2-1
d_call: TRBD2
v_call: TRBV24-1
cdr3_aa: CAKDRRTSGISDEQFF
cdr3_nt: TGTGCCAAAGACAGGCGGACTAGCGGGATCAGCGATGAGCAGTTCTTC

clone_size: -
j_call: TRBJ2-5
d_call: TRBD1
v_call: TRBV18
cdr3_aa: CASSPTGTEETQYF
cdr3_nt: TGTGCCAGCTCACCGACCGGGACAGAAGAGACCCAGTACTTC

clone_size: -
j_call: TRBJ2-1
d_call: -
v_call: TRBV7-2
cdr3_aa: CASSLNRDEQFF
cdr3_nt: TGTGCCAGCAGCTTAAATCGGGATGAGCAGTTCTTC

clone_size: many
j_call: TRBJ1-1
d_call: TRBD1
v_call: TRBV19
cdr3_aa: CASSIGRQGWYTEAFF
cdr3_nt: TGTGCCAGTAGTATTGGCCGACAGGGGTGGTACACTGAAGCTTTCTTT

clone_size: -
j_call: TRBJ1-1
d_call: -
v_call: TRBV6-5
cdr3_aa: CASSYSRRWTEAFF
cdr3_nt: TGTGCCAGCAGTTACTCGCGTCGTTGGACTGAAGCTTTCTTT

clone_size: -
j_call: TRBJ1-4
d_call: -
v_call: TRBV27
cdr3_aa: CASSFIATNEKLFF
cdr3_nt: TGTGCCAGCAGTTTTATTGCAACTAATGAAAAACTGTTTTTT

clone_size: -
j_call: TRBJ1-6
d_call: -
v_call: TRBV4-1
cdr3_aa: CASSQSRSSYNSPLHF
cdr3_nt: TGCGCCAGCAGCCAAAGTCGGAGCTCCTATAATTCACCCCTCCACTTT

clone_size: -
j_call: TRBJ1-4
d_call: -
v_call: TRBV7-8
cdr3_aa: CASSPGQREKLFF
cdr3_nt: TGTGCCAGCAGCCCCGGACAGAGGGAAAAACTGTTTTTT

clone_size: once
j_call: TRBJ2-2
d_call: -
v_call: TRBV5-1
cdr3_aa: CASSASGDTGELFF
cdr3_nt: TGCGCCAGCAGCGCCTCAGGGGATACCGGGGAGCTGTTTTTT

clone_size: -
j_call: TRBJ1-2
d_call: TRBD1
v_call: TRBV6-5
cdr3_aa: CAGGQANYGYTF
cdr3_nt: TGTGCCGGAGGACAGGCCAACTATGGCTACACCTTC

clone_size: -
j_call: TRBJ1-1
d_call: -
v_call: TRBV4-2
cdr3_aa: CASSQDPRGIAEAFF
cdr3_nt: TGTGCCAGCAGCCAAGATCCCCGGGGAATCGCTGAAGCTTTCTTT

clone_size: -
j_call: TRBJ1-4
d_call: -
v_call: TRBV11-2
cdr3_aa: CASSSRGGTNEKLFF
cdr3_nt: TGTGCCAGCAGCTCGCGGGGTGGTACTAATGAAAAACTGTTTTTT

clone_size: -
j_call: TRBJ2-3
d_call: -
v_call: TRBV2
cdr3_aa: CASSRDSGDTQYF
cdr3_nt: TGTGCCAGCAGTAGGGATTCCGGAGATACGCAGTATTTT

clone_size: -
j_call: TRBJ2-7
d_call: -
v_call: TRBV19
cdr3_aa: CASSIDMSGEQYF
cdr3_nt: TGTGCCAGTAGTATCGACATGTCGGGGGAGCAGTACTTC

clone_size: -
j_call: TRBJ2-3
d_call: TRBD2
v_call: TRBV28
cdr3_aa: CASSPGLAGDTDTQYF
cdr3_nt: TGTGCCAGCAGTCCCGGACTAGCGGGGGACACAGATACGCAGTATTTT

clone_size: -
j_call: TRBJ1-5
d_call: TRBD1
v_call: TRBV4-1
cdr3_aa: CASSQAPGQVLGNQPQHF
cdr3_nt: TGCGCCAGCAGCCAAGCCCCGGGACAGGTCCTTGGCAATCAGCCCCAGCATTTT

clone_size: -
j_call: TRBJ2-1
d_call: -
v_call: TRBV18
cdr3_aa: CASSTRELYNEQFF
cdr3_nt: TGTGCCAGCTCAACCCGGGAACTCTACAATGAGCAGTTCTTC

clone_size: -
j_call: TRBJ2-3
d_call: -
v_call: TRBV9
cdr3_aa: CASSAPPRESLGTDTQYF
cdr3_nt: TGTGCCAGCAGCGCCCCCCCCCGAGAGTCCCTGGGCACAGATACGCAGTATTTT

clone_size: -
j_call: TRBJ1-3
d_call: -
v_call: TRBV11-3
cdr3_aa: CASQTDSGNTIYF
cdr3_nt: TGTGCCAGCCAGACAGACTCTGGAAACACCATATATTTT

clone_size: once
j_call: TRBJ1-2
d_call: -
v_call: TRBV18
cdr3_aa: CASSPPLQGYGYTF
cdr3_nt: TGTGCCAGCTCACCACCCCTACAGGGCTATGGCTACACCTTC

clone_size: few
j_call: TRBJ1-1
d_call: -
v_call: TRBV7-9
cdr3_aa: CASSALADTEAFF
cdr3_nt: TGTGCCAGCAGCGCCTTGGCAGACACTGAAGCTTTCTTT

clone_size: -
j_call: TRBJ1-1
d_call: -
v_call: TRBV11-2
cdr3_aa: CASSPLHRLEAFF
cdr3_nt: TGTGCCAGCAGCCCCCTCCACAGGCTTGAAGCTTTCTTT

clone_size: -
j_call: TRBJ2-1
d_call: -
v_call: TRBV7-2
cdr3_aa: CASSPWGREDRGYEQFF
cdr3_nt: TGTGCCAGCAGCCCCTGGGGCAGGGAGGATCGGGGCTATGAGCAGTTCTTC

clone_size: once
j_call: TRBJ2-1
d_call: -
v_call: TRBV5-1
cdr3_aa: CASSLEGWNEQFF
cdr3_nt: TGCGCCAGCAGCTTGGAGGGATGGAATGAGCAGTTCTTC

clone_size: -
j_call: TRBJ2-2
d_call: -
v_call: TRBV25-1
cdr3_aa: CASSEAGGGGELFF
cdr3_nt: TGTGCCAGCAGTGAAGCCGGTGGGGGCGGGGAGCTGTTTTTT

clone_size: -
j_call: TRBJ2-7
d_call: -
v_call: TRBV7-2
cdr3_aa: CASSTAWFSHEQYF
cdr3_nt: TGTGCCAGCAGCACTGCTTGGTTCTCTCACGAGCAGTACTTC

clone_size: -
j_call: TRBJ1-1
d_call: -
v_call: TRBV6-5
cdr3_aa: CASKALLFAFF
cdr3_nt: TGTGCCAGCAAGGCCCTCCTCTTTGCTTTCTTT

clone_size: -
j_call: TRBJ2-1
d_call: TRBD2
v_call: TRBV7-9
cdr3_aa: CASSFRSSGKQQFNEQFF
cdr3_nt: TGTGCCAGCAGCTTCAGGAGCAGCGGGAAACAACAGTTCAATGAGCAGTTCTTC

clone_size: -
j_call: TRBJ2-5
d_call: TRBD1
v_call: TRBV12-3/TRBV12-4
cdr3_aa: CASRGQGAQTQYF
cdr3_nt: TGTGCCAGCAGGGGACAGGGGGCGCAGACCCAGTACTTC

clone_size: -
j_call: TRBJ1-6
d_call: -
v_call: TRBV10-3
cdr3_aa: CAIKNTPENSPLHF
cdr3_nt: TGTGCCATCAAAAACACCCCAGAGAATTCACCCCTCCACTTT

clone_size: -
j_call: TRBJ2-1
d_call: TRBD1
v_call: TRBV7-9
cdr3_aa: CASSPWGGQGAIYEQFF
cdr3_nt: TGTGCCAGCAGCCCCTGGGGGGGACAGGGGGCAATCTATGAGCAGTTCTTC